One and the same sample provided the 23 T cell receptor beta chains below, sequenced in a study of blood T cell repertoires in COVID-19. Libraries were prepared by immunoSEQ multiplex PCR; TCRdb keeps only in-frame clonotypes and omits some of them. Here the sample spans roughly 150,000 clones, around 87% being singletons. Sequenced input: peripheral blood. These receptors were obtained from a woman between 35 and 50 years old with acute or convalescent COVID-19.

The chain is built from TRBV4-2 and TRBJ1-4, with D maybe TRBD1 (5 bases). This CDR3 is 17 amino acids long. CDR1 and CDR2 (germline): LGHNA, YNFKEQ. The germline V and J ends were trimmed by 2 bases and 2 bases, with 15 bases remaining between them. The chain's CDR3 is CASSQTKQGVTNEKLFF. CDR3 DNA: TGTGCCAGCAGCCAAACCAAGCAGGGCGTCACTAATGAAAAACTGTTTTTT.

The V gene is TRBV27, the J gene TRBJ1-4; D possibly corresponds to TRBD1 (5 bases). With 6 bases removed from V and 0 bases from J, the gap between germline ends came to 8 bases. Germline V CDR1 and CDR2: MNHEY, SMNVEV (reference sequence). The CDR3 spans 14 residues. The CDR3, as DNA: TGTGCCAGCAGCTCGACAGCAACTAATGAAAAACTGTTTTTT. Its translation is CASSSTATNEKLFF.

The rearrangement uses TRBV18 and TRBJ2-5; TRBD2 agrees at 7 bases. J gave up 5 bases and V 6 bases, and 6 bases lay outside the gene matches. This CDR3 region has 13 residues. CDR1 and CDR2 from the germline V gene are KGHSH and LQKENI. As DNA, the CDR3 is TGTGCCAGCTCGCCGGGACTAACGGAGACCCAGTACTTC. Translation gives CASSPGLTETQYF.

This chain uses TRBV7-9 with TRBJ1-6; D is undetermined. This CDR3 comprises 16 residues. The germline V gene encodes CDR1 SEHNR and CDR2 FQNEAQ (reference sequence). V lost 1 base, J lost 7 bases, and 14 bases lay in between. The CDR3 region is CASSLVRPTGNSPLHF. The CDR3 nucleotides read TGTGCCAGCAGCTTAGTCCGGCCGACTGGGAATTCACCCCTCCACTTT.

The chain links TRBV10-1 to TRBJ1-2; TRBD1 is a possible D gene (5 bases). Looked up from germline, CDR1 is WNHNN and CDR2 is SYGVQD (reference sequence). Deletions cut 7 bases from V and 5 bases from J, with 17 bases between. The CDR3 is 14 amino acids. CDR3 sequence (DNA): TGCGCCAGCACTATGACAGTTGGTTTATATGGCTACACCTTC. Translation: CASTMTVGLYGYTF.

This chain links TRBV10-3 with TRBJ2-5; no clear D gene. In germline, CDR1 is ENHRY, CDR2 SYGVKD. The CDR3 spans 14 residues. With 6 bases removed from V and 3 bases from J, the gap between germline ends came to 14 bases. CDR3 region: CAIRAGGSKETQYF. The CDR3 coding sequence is TGTGCCATCAGAGCCGGCGGTTCGAAAGAGACCCAGTACTTC.

The rearrangement uses TRBV5-1 and TRBJ1-1; 10 bases line up with TRBD1. After removal of 2 bases from V and 8 bases from J, the junction contained 6 bases not matched to a gene. Germline values: CDR1 SGHRS, CDR2 YFSETQ. The CDR3 consists of 14 residues. CDR3 sequence: CASSLGTGDSEAFF. The CDR3 DNA is TGCGCCAGCAGCTTAGGGACAGGGGACTCCGAAGCTTTCTTT.

CDR3 in amino acids: CASSAPSGLYNEQFF. In nucleotides, the CDR3 is TGTGCCAGCAGCGCGCCTAGCGGATTATACAATGAGCAGTTCTTC. This chain joins TRBV9 and TRBJ2-1, with TRBD2 matching 7 bases. Germline CDR1 reads SGDLS; CDR2 reads YYNGEE. The CDR3 totals 15 residues. J was trimmed by 4 bases and V by 3 bases; bases with no gene match: 7.

In DNA, the CDR3 is TGTGCCAGCAGAGCTGGCCAGTCGGGCTATGGCTACACCTTC. Its protein is CASRAGQSGYGYTF. The V and J genes are TRBV5-4 and TRBJ1-2; the D is unclear. CDR1 and CDR2 (germline): SGHNT, YYREEE (reference sequence). V was clipped by 5 bases and J by 4 bases, with 15 bases between them. CDR3 length: 14 residues.

The chain recombines TRBV5-1 with TRBJ2-4; TRBD1 might be the D (5 bases). CDR1 and CDR2 (germline): SGHRS, YFSETQ. V gave up 2 bases and J gave up 8 bases, with 11 bases separating them. CDR3 length: 13 residues. The CDR3 DNA reads TGCGCCAGCAGCTTAGGGGCGACGGACATTCAGTACTTC. Protein product: CASSLGATDIQYF. The variable domain in full, completed from reference TRBV5-1 and TRBJ2-4, reads KAGVTQTPRYLIKTRGQQVTLSCSPISGHRSVSWYQQTPGQGLQFLFEYFSETQRNKGNFPGRFSGRQFSNSRSEMNVSTLELGDSALYLCASSLGATDIQYFGAGTRLSVL.

The chain carries TRBV25-1 and TRBJ2-7; 10 positions agree with TRBD1. The CDR3 runs to 14 residues. Germline V gene sequence: CDR1 MGHDK, CDR2 SYGVNS. The ends lost 4 bases at V and 0 bases at J; junction bases unmatched: 0. The chain's CDR3 is CASSGTGGSYEQYF. CDR3 bases: TGTGCCAGCAGTGGGACAGGGGGCTCCTACGAGCAGTACTTC.

This rearrangement joins TRBV6-5 to TRBJ2-7; D not resolved. The V and J ends lost 5 bases and 0 bases respectively, with 11 bases between them. The CDR3 extends over 14 amino acids. Germline V CDR1 and CDR2: MNHEY, SVGAGI. CDR3 sequence reads: CASSRSTLSYEQYF. Here the CDR3 DNA reads TGTGCCAGCAGTAGGTCGACTCTCTCCTACGAGCAGTACTTC.

The chain combines TRBV4-1 with TRBJ2-2; 7 bases map to TRBD1. The CDR3 extends over 15 amino acids. The V gene end was trimmed by 4 bases and the J gene end by 5 bases; junction bases not matched to a gene: 7. Germline lookup yields CDR1 MGHRA and CDR2 YSYEKL. In DNA form, the CDR3 reads TGCGCCAGCAGCCGGGAAAGGGGGCTAACCGGGGAGCTGTTTTTT. Translating gives CASSRERGLTGELFF.

The chain links TRBV28 to TRBJ2-7; TRBD1 matches 7 bases. Germline V gene lookup returns CDR1 MDHEN and CDR2 SYDVKM. V lost 7 bases and J lost 0; bases outside the gene matches: 6. The CDR3 is 14 residues long. The CDR3 DNA is TGTGCCAGCATCCGGGGACAGAGCTCCTACGAGCAGTACTTC. This translates into CASIRGQSSYEQYF.

The chain joins TRBV24-1 to TRBJ2-1, with 10 positions matching TRBD2. The CDR3 covers 14 residues. From germline, CDR1 is KGHDR and CDR2 SFDVKD. Unmatched junction bases numbered 4, after V lost 9 bases and J lost 3 bases. This chain's CDR3 is CATQGLADYNEQFF. The CDR3 DNA follows: TGTGCCACCCAAGGACTAGCGGACTACAATGAGCAGTTCTTC.

The genes are TRBV3-1 (or the pseudogene TRBV3-2) and TRBJ1-5; a possible D gene is TRBD1 (5 bases). CDR3 length: 15 residues. Trimming removed 4 bases from V and 3 bases from J, with 13 bases in between. CDR1 LGHDT and CDR2 YNNKEL come from the germline V gene (reference sequence). CDR3 coding DNA: TGTGCCAGCAGCCGCGCCGACAGTTCCAATCAGCCCCAGCATTTT. Its translation is CASSRADSSNQPQHF.

This clone was counted between two and nine times. The rearrangement joins TRBV18 to TRBJ2-4; 9 nucleotides agree with TRBD1. CDR1 and CDR2 from the germline V gene are KGHSH and LQKENI. The CDR3 length is 17 residues. Losses at the gene ends were 1 base for V and 0 bases for J; bases not matched to a gene: 4. CDR3 sequence (DNA): TGTGCCAGCTCACCACTAGACAGGGGGATAGCCAAAAACATTCAGTACTTC. It yields the protein CASSPLDRGIAKNIQYF.

V usage is TRBV29-1 and J usage is TRBJ2-1; 7 positions agree with TRBD1. Germline values: CDR1 SQVTM, CDR2 ANQGSEA. This CDR3 spans 12 amino acids. Germline trimming cut 7 bases from V and 7 bases from J; bases unmatched to any gene: 7. CDR3 region: CSGRGQNNEQFF. CDR3 coding DNA: TGCAGCGGTAGGGGGCAGAATAATGAGCAGTTCTTC.

The chain links TRBV6-5 to TRBJ2-7; 7 nucleotides match TRBD2. Losses at the gene ends were 5 bases for V and 4 bases for J; bases not matched to a gene: 8. CDR1 and CDR2 (germline): MNHEY, SVGAGI. This CDR3 spans 14 amino acids. Written as DNA, the CDR3 is TGTGCCAGCAGTCTCGTCCCAGCGGGGTACGAGCAGTACTTC. Translation gives CASSLVPAGYEQYF.

For the CDR3, the DNA is TGTGCCAGCAGCTTGCTGCGGGAGGGTTACAATGAGCAGTTCTTC. Amino acid sequence: CASSLLREGYNEQFF. The gene calls are TRBV7-3 and TRBJ2-1; 9 bases are a match to TRBD2. V was pared by 3 bases and J by 4 bases, with 4 bases of the junction left unmatched. Germline-derived CDR1 and CDR2 are SGHTA and FQGTGA. The CDR3 consists of 15 residues.

The rearrangement joins TRBV10-1 to TRBJ1-6; D gene unclear. Germline lookup yields CDR1 WNHNN and CDR2 SYGVQD (reference sequence). Trimming took 5 bases from V and 10 from J, leaving 9 bases between them. CDR3 length: 12 residues. The CDR3 DNA reads as TGCGCCAGCAGTAGCGGAGGGTCACCCCTCCACTTT. Protein product: CASSSGGSPLHF.

V is TRBV4-1 and J is TRBJ2-7; D perhaps matches TRBD1 (5 bases). The CDR3 sequence is 15 residues long. Germline V gives CDR1 MGHRA, CDR2 YSYEKL. V was cut by 2 bases and J by 2 bases, with 13 bases left in between. The CDR3 sequence is CASSQTTEPTYEQYF. DNA of the CDR3: TGCGCCAGCAGCCAAACGACAGAGCCGACCTACGAGCAGTACTTC.

This chain links TRBV5-8 with TRBJ1-5; the match to TRBD1 covers 9 bases. The CDR3 loop spans 15 amino acids. V lost 4 bases, J lost 1 base, and 3 bases stayed unmatched. Germline-derived CDR1 and CDR2 are SGHTS and YDEGEE. CDR3 protein: CASSGTGWSNQPQHF. The CDR3 coding sequence is TGTGCCAGCAGCGGGACAGGGTGGAGCAATCAGCCCCAGCATTTT.